This T cell receptor (beta chain) was profiled in a study of blood T cell repertoires in COVID-19. Whole-study context: Some COVID-19 samples were acute and others convalescent; all came from the United States, Italy and Spain. Sources were T cells, B-cell-depleted T cells, or PBMCs; the material itself was cDNA or gDNA.

Per the study methods: Quantification of nucleated cells was approximated via reference gene primer amplification. Produced via immunoSEQ multiplex PCR; TCRdb's table is partial and in-frame only. The DNA was the basis for D and trimming; V, J and clone size are from that table. This sample has roughly 140,000 clones, with roughly 80% found just once. This receptor was taken from a human donor with acute or convalescent COVID-19. The donor label of this sample is uncertain. The material sequenced was peripheral blood.

CDR3 sequence (DNA): TGTGCCAGCAGTGGTCCCGGGACTCTCCCTCTACGCACTAACTATGGCTACACCTTC. Protein: CASSGPGTLPLRTNYGYTF. The rearrangement uses TRBV6-1 and TRBJ1-2; D may be TRBD1 (5 bases). The CDR3 sequence is 19 residues long. With 4 bases removed from V and 0 bases from J, the gap between germline ends came to 24 bases. Germline CDR1 reads MNHNS; CDR2 reads SASEGT.